The present TCR beta chain was sequenced within a study of cytomegalovirus exposure and HLA in healthy donors. CDR1 PRHDT and CDR2 FYEKMQ come from the germline V gene (reference sequence). Trimming at V came to 0 bases and at J to 8 bases, leaving 5 bases not matched to a gene. The CDR3 covers 15 residues. Researchers ran the PCR with 60 Vbeta and 13 Jbeta primers. Measured with immunoSEQ multiplex PCR; TCRdb has only the in-frame clones, and not every one. The sample consists of about 130,000 clones, roughly 70% of them appearing once. The material sequenced was PBMCs. The chain links TRBV13 to TRBJ1-4; 8 positions match TRBD1. The TCR was taken from a man aged 18 to 29 in good health and CMV-seropositive. Written as DNA, the CDR3 is TGTGCCAGCAGCTTAGGCCAGGGGGCGTGGGAAAAACTGTTTTTT. This gives the protein CASSLGQGAWEKLFF.